The 3 T cell receptor beta chains reported below all come from one sample, sequenced in a study of blood T cell repertoires in COVID-19. Sequencing was performed with immunoSEQ multiplex PCR; in TCRdb, only in-frame clones are kept and a portion is missing. Found here are over 65,000 clones, about 92% of them singletons; the top ten hold roughly 9.1%. Sequences were obtained from peripheral blood. Every receptor here comes from a human donor in a cohort sampled during active COVID-19.

This clone was seen a handful of times. The chain recombines TRBV11-2 with TRBJ2-1; D not resolved. Germline CDR1 and CDR2: SGHAT and FQNNGV. The CDR3 is 14 residues long. The V and J ends lost 1 base and 4 bases respectively, with 8 bases between them. CDR3 residues: CASSLVKRYNEQFF. The DNA of the CDR3 is TGTGCCAGCAGCTTAGTAAAGAGATACAATGAGCAGTTCTTC. Together with reference TRBV11-2 and TRBJ2-1, the CDR3 gives the full variable domain: EAGVAQSPRYKIIEKRQSVAFWCNPISGHATLYWYQQILGQGPKLLIQFQNNGVVDDSQLPKDRFSAERLKGVDSTLKIQPAKLEDSAVYLCASSLVKRYNEQFFGPGTRLTVL.

This rearrangement joins TRBV4-2 to TRBJ1-3; 9 nucleotides line up with TRBD2. The better agreement between TRBJ2-2 and the DNA end casts doubt on the J call. The V gene's germline CDR1 is LGHNA and CDR2 YNFKEQ. The CDR3 totals 16 residues. This chain's CDR3 is CASSQGSGRTTGELFF. CDR3 DNA: TGTGCCAGCAGCCAAGGCAGCGGGAGGACCACCGGGGAGCTGTTTTTT.

The chain carries TRBV27 and TRBJ2-7, with unresolved D. The CDR3 runs to 11 residues. With 4 bases removed from V and 3 bases from J, the gap between germline ends came to 4 bases. Looked up from germline, CDR1 is MNHEY and CDR2 is SMNVEV (reference sequence). CDR3 sequence (DNA): TGTGCCAGCAGTTCAATCTACGAGCAGTACTTC. Translating it yields CASSSIYEQYF.